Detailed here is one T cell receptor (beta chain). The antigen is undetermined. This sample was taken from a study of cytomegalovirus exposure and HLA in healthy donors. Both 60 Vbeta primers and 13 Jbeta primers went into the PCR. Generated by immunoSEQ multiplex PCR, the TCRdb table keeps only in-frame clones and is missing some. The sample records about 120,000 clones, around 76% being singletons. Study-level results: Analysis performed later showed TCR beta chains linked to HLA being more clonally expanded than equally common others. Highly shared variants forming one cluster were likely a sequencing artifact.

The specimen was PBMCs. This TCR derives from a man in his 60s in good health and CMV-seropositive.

CDR3 nucleotides: TGCGCCAGCGGACTTAACACCGGGGAGCTGTTTTTT. It is translated as CASGLNTGELFF. The V call is TRBV5-1, the J call TRBJ2-2, with D maybe TRBD2 (5 bases). Deletions cut 7 bases from V and 2 bases from J, with 6 bases between. This CDR3 is built from 12 residues. The V gene's germline CDR1 is SGHRS and CDR2 YFSETQ.